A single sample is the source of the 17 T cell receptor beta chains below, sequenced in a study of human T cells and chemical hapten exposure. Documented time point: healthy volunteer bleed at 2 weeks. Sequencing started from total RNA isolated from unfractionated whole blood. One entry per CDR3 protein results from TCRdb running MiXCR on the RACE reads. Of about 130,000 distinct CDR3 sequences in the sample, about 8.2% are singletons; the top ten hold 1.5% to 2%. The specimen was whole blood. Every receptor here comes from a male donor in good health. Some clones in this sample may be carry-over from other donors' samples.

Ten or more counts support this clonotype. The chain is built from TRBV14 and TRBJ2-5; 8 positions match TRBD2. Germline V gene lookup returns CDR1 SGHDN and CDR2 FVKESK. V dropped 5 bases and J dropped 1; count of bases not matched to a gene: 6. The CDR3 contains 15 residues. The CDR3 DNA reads TGTGCCAGCAGCACCCTGACTAGCGCCCAAGAGACCCAGTACTTC. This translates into CASSTLTSAQETQYF.

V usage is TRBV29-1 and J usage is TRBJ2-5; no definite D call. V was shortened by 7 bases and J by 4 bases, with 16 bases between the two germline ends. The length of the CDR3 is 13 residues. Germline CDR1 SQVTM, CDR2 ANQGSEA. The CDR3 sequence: CSAGRSVGETQYF. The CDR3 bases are TGCAGCGCTGGACGGTCCGTTGGAGAGACCCAGTACTTC.

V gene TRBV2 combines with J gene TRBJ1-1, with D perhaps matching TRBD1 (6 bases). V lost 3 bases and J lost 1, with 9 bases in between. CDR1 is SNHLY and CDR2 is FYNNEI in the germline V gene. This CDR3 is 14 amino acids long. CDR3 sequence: CASSDRGENTEAFF. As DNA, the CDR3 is TGTGCCAGCAGTGACAGGGGAGAGAACACTGAAGCTTTCTTT.

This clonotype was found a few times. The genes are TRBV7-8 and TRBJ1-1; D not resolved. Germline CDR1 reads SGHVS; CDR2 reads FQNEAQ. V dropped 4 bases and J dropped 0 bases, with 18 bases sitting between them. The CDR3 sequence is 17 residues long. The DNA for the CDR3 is TGTGCCAGCAGCTACCCCGGACGGATAGCGTTGAACACTGAAGCTTTCTTT. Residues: CASSYPGRIALNTEAFF.

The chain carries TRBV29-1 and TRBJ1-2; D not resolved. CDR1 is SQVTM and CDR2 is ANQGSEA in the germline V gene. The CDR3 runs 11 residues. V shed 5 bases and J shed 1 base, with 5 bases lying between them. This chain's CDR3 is CSVLDNYGYTF. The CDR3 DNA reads TGCAGCGTTCTGGATAACTATGGCTACACCTTC. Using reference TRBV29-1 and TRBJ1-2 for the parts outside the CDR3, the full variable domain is SAVISQKPSRDICQRGTSLTIQCQVDSQVTMMFWYRQQPGQSLTLIATANQGSEATYESGFVIDKFPISRPNLTFSTLTVSNMSPEDSSIYLCSVLDNYGYTFGSGTRLTVV.

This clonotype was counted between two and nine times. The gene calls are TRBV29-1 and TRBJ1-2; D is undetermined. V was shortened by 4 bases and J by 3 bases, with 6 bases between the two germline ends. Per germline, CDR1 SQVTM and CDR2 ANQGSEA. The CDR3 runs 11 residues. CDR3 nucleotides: TGCAGCGTTGCTGCGGACTATGGCTACACCTTC. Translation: CSVAADYGYTF.

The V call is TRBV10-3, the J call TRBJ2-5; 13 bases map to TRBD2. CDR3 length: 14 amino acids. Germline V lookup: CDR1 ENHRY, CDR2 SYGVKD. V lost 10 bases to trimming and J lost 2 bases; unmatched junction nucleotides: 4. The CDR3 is CATGLAGEQETQYF. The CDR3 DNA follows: TGTGCCACCGGACTAGCGGGGGAACAAGAGACCCAGTACTTC.

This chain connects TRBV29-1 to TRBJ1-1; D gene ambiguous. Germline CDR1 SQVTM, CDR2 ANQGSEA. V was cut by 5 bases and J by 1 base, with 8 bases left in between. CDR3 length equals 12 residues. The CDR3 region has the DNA TGCAGCGTTAAACACGGGAACACTGAAGCTTTCTTT. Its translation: CSVKHGNTEAFF.

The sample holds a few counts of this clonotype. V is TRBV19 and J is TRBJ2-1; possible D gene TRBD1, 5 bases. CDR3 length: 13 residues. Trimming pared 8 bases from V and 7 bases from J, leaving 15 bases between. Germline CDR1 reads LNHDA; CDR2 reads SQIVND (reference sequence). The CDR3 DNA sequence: TGTGCCAGTTCGGCAGGGAAGGTGAATGAGCAGTTCTTC. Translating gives CASSAGKVNEQFF.

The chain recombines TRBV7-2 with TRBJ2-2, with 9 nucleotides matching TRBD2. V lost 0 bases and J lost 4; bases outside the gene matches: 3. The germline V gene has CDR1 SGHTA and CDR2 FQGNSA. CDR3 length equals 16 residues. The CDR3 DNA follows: TGTGCCAGCAGCTTAGCGGGACTAGCAACCACCGGGGAGCTGTTTTTT. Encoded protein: CASSLAGLATTGELFF.

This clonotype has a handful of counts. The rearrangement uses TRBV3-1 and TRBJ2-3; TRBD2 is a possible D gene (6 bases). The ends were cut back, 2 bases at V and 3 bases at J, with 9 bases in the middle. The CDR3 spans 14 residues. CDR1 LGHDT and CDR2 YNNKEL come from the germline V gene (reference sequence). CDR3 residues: CASSQTGLTDTQYF. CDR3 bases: TGTGCCAGCAGCCAAACGGGACTTACAGATACGCAGTATTTT.

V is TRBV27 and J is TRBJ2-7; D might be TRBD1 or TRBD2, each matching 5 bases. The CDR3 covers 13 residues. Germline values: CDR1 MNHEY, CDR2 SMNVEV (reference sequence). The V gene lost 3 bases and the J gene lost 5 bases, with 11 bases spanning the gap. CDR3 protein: CASSLRGANEQYF. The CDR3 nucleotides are TGTGCCAGCAGTTTGAGGGGCGCCAACGAGCAGTACTTC.

This chain's CDR3 is CAISPAQETQYF. The CDR3 DNA reads TGTGCCATCAGTCCCGCCCAAGAGACCCAGTACTTC. J is TRBJ2-5 and V is TRBV10-3; D not certain. V lost 5 bases and J lost 1, with 5 bases in between. This CDR3 spans 12 amino acids. The germline V gene encodes CDR1 ENHRY and CDR2 SYGVKD.

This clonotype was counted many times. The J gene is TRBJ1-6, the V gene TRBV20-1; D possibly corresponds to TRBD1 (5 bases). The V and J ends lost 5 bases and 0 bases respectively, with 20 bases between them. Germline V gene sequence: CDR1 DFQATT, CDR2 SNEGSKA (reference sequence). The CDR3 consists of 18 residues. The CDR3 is CSAQGRSEGSSYNSPLHF. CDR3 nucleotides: TGCAGTGCTCAGGGCCGATCAGAGGGTAGCTCCTATAATTCACCCCTCCACTTT.

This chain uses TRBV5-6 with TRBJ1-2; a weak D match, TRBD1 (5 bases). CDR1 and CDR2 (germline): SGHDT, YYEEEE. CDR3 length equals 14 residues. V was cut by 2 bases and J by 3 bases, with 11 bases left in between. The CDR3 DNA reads TGTGCCAGCAGCTTCCGGACACTTGACTATGGCTACACCTTC. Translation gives CASSFRTLDYGYTF.

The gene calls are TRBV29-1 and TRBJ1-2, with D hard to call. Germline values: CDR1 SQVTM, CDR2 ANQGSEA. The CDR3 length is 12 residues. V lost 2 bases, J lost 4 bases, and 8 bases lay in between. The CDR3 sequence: CSVEKGTYGYTF. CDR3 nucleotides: TGCAGCGTTGAAAAGGGAACCTATGGCTACACCTTC.

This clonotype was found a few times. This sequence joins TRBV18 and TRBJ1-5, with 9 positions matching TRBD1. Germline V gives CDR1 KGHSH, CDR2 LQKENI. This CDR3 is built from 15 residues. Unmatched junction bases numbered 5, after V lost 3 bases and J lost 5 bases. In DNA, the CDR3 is TGTGCCAGCTCACCCACGGGACAGGGAGATCAGCCCCAGCATTTT. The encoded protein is CASSPTGQGDQPQHF.